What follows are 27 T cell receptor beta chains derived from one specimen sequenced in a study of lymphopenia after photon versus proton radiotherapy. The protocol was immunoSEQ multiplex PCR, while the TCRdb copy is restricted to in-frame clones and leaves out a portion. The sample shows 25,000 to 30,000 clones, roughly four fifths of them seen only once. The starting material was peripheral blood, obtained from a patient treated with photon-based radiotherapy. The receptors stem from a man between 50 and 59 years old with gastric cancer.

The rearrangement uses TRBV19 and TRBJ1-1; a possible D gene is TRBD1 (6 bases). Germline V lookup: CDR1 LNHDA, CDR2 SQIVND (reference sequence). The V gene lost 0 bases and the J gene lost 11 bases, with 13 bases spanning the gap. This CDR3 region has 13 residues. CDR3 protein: CASSIDLWTAAFF. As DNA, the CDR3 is TGTGCCAGTAGTATAGATCTTTGGACAGCCGCTTTCTTT. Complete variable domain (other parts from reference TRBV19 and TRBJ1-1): DGGITQSPKYLFRKEGQNVTLSCEQNLNHDAMYWYRQDPGQGLRLIYYSQIVNDFQKGDIAEGYSVSREKKESFPLTVTSAQKNPTAFYLCASSIDLWTAAFFGQGTRLTVV.

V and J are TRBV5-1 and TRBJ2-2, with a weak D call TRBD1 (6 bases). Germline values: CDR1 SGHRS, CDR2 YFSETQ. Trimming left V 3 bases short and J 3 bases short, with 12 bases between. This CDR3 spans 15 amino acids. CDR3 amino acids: CASSWWTDHTGELFF. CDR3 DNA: TGCGCCAGCAGCTGGTGGACAGACCACACCGGGGAGCTGTTTTTT.

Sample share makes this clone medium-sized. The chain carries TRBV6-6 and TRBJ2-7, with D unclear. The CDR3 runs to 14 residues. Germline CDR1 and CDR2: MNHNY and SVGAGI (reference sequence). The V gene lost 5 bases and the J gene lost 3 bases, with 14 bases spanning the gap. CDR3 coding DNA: TGTGCCAGCAGTCCTGGGCCTGACCGCTACGAGCAGTACTTC. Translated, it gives CASSPGPDRYEQYF.

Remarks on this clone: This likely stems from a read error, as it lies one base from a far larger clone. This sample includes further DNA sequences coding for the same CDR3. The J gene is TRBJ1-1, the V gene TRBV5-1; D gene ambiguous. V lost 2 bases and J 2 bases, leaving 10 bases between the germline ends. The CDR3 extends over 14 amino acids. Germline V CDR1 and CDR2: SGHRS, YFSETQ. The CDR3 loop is CASSFRGFNTEAFF. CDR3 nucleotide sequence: TGCGCCAGCAGCTTTCGGGGTTTCAACACTGAAGCTTTCTTT.

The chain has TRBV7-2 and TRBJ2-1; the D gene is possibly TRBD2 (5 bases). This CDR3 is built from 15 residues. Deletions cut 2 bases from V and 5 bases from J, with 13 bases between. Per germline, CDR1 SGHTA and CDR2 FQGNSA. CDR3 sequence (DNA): TGTGCCAGCAGCTTACGGCTAGCAGCTAACAATGAGCAGTTCTTC. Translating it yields CASSLRLAANNEQFF.

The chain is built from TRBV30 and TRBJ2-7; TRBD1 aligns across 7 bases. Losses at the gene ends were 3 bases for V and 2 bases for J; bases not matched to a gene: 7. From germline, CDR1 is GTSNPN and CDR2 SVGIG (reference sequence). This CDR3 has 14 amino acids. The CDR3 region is CAWRRGGLTYEQYF. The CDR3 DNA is TGTGCCTGGAGGAGAGGGGGCTTGACCTACGAGCAGTACTTC.

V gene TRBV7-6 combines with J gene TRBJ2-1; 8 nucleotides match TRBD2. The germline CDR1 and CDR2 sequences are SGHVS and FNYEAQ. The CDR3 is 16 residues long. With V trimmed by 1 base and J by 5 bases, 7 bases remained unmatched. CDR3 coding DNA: TGTGCCAGCAGCTTAGTAAGAGCGGGGGCCGACAATGAGCAGTTCTTC. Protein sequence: CASSLVRAGADNEQFF.

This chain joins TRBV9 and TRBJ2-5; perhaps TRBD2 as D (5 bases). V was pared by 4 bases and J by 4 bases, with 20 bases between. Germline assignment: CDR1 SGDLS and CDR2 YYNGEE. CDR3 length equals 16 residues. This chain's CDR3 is CASSRQGHTGLETQYF. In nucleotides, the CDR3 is TGTGCCAGCAGCCGGCAAGGGCACACGGGGTTAGAGACCCAGTACTTC.

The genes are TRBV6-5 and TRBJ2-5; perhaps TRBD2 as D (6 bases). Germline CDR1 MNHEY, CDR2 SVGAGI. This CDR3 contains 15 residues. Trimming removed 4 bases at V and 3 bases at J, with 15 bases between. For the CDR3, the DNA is TGTGCCAGCAGTTTCCGGGGGACCCAGGAAGAGACCCAGTACTTC. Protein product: CASSFRGTQEETQYF.

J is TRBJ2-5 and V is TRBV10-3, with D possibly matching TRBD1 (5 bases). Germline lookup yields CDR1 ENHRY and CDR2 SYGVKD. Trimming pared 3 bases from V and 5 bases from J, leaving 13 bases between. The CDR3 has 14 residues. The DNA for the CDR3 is TGTGCCATCAGTGACCAGGGTATGGGGGAGACCCAGTACTTC. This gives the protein CAISDQGMGETQYF.

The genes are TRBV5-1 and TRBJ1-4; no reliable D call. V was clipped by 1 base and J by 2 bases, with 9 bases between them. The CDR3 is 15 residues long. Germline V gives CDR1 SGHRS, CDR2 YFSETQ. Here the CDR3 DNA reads TGCGCCAGCAGCTTGAATAGGGCCACTAATGAAAAACTGTTTTTT. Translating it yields CASSLNRATNEKLFF.

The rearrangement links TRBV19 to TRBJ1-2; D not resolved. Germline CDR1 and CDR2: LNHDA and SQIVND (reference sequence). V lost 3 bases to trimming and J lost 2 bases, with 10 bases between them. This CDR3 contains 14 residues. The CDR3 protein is CASSIPGRNYGYTF. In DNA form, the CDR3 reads TGTGCCAGTAGTATTCCCGGTAGGAACTATGGCTACACCTTC.

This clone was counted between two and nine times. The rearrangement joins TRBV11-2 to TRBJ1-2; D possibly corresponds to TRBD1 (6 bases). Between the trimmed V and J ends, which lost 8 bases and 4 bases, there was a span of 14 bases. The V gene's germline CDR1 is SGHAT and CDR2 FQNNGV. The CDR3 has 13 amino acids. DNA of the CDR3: TGTGCCAGCCTTGACGGCAGGGGCTATGGCTACACCTTC. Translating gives CASLDGRGYGYTF.

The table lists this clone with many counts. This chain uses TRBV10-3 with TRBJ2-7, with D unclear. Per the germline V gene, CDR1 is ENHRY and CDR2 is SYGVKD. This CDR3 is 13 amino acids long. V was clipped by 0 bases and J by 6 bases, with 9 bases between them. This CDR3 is CAISESQSREQYF. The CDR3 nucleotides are TGTGCCATCAGTGAGTCACAAAGTCGCGAGCAGTACTTC.

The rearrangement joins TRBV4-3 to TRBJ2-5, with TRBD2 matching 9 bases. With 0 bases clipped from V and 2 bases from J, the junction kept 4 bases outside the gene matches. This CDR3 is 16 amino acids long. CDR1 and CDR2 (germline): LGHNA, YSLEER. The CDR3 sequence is CASSQDSSGGQETQYF. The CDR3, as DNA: TGCGCCAGCAGCCAAGATTCGAGCGGGGGGCAAGAGACCCAGTACTTC.

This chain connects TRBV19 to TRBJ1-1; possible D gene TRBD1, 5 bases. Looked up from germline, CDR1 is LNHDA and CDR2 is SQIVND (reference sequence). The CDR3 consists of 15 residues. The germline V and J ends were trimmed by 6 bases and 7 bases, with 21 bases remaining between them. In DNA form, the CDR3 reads TGTGCCAGTAGAACCATCACTGCGGGAAGGGGTGAAGCTTTCTTT. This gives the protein CASRTITAGRGEAFF.

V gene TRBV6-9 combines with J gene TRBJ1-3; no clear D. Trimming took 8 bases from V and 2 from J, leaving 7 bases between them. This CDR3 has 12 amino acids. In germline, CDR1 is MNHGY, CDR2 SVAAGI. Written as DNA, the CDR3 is TGTGCCAGCGGTTGGCCTGGAAACACCATATATTTT. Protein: CASGWPGNTIYF.

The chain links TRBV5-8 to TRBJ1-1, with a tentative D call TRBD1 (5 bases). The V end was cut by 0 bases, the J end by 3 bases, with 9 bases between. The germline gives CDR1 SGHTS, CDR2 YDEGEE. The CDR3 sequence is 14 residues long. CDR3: CASSLEGRYTEAFF. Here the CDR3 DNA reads TGTGCCAGCAGCTTGGAGGGACGTTACACTGAAGCTTTCTTT.

The CDR3 nucleotides are TGTGCCATCAGTGACGGCTCCTACTCGAACACCGGGGAGCTGTTTTTT. Its protein product is CAISDGSYSNTGELFF. The rearrangement uses TRBV10-3 and TRBJ2-2; unclear D gene. The CDR3 runs to 16 residues. The V gene's germline CDR1 is ENHRY and CDR2 SYGVKD. The V end lost 3 bases, the J end lost 0 bases, and 11 bases lay between the germline ends.

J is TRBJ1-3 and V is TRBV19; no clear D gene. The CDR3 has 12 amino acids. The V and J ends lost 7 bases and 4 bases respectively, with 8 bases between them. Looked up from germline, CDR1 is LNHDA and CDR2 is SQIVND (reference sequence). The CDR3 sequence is CASNVRGNTIYF. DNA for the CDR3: TGTGCCAGTAATGTCCGGGGAAACACCATATATTTT.

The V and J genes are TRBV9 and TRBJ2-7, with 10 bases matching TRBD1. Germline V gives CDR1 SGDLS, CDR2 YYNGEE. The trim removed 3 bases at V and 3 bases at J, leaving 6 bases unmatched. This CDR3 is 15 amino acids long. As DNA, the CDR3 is TGTGCCAGCAGCGCAGGGACAGGGGTGGGCTACGAGCAGTACTTC. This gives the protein CASSAGTGVGYEQYF.

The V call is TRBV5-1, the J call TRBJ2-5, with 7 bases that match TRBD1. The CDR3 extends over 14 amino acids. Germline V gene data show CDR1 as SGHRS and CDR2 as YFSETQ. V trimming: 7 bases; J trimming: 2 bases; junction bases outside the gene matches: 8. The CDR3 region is CASRPDRAQETQYF. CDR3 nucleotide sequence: TGCGCCAGCCGTCCCGACAGGGCTCAAGAGACCCAGTACTTC.

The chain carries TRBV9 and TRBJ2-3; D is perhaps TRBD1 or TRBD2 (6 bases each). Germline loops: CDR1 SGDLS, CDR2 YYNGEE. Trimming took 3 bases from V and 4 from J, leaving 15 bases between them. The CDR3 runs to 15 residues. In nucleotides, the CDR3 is TGTGCCAGCAGCGCCACGGGGGCGCGGGCAGATACGCAGTATTTT. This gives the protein CASSATGARADTQYF.

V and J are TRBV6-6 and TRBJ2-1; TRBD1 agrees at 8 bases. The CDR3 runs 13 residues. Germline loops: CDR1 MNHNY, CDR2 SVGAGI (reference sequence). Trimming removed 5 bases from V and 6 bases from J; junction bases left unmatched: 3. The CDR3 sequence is CASSHGQGNEQFF. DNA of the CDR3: TGTGCCAGCAGTCATGGACAGGGCAATGAGCAGTTCTTC.

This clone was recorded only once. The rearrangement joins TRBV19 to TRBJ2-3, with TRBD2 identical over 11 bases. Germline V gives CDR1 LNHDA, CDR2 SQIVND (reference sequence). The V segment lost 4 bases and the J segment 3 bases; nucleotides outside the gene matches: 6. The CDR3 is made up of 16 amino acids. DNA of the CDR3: TGTGCCAGTAGTACCAATAGCGGGGGGGCGACAGATACGCAGTATTTT. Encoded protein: CASSTNSGGATDTQYF.

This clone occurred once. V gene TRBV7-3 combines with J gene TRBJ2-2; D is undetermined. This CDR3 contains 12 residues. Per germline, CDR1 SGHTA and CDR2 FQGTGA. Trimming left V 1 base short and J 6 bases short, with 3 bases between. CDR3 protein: CASSLIPGELFF. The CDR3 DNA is TGTGCCAGCAGCTTAATTCCCGGGGAGCTGTTTTTT.

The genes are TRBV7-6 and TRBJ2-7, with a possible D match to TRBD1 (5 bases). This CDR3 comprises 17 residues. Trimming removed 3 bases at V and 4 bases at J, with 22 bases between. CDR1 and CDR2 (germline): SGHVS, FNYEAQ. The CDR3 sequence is CASSFIVGLQAPYEQYF. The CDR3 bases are TGTGCCAGCAGCTTTATAGTCGGTCTACAGGCGCCTTACGAGCAGTACTTC.